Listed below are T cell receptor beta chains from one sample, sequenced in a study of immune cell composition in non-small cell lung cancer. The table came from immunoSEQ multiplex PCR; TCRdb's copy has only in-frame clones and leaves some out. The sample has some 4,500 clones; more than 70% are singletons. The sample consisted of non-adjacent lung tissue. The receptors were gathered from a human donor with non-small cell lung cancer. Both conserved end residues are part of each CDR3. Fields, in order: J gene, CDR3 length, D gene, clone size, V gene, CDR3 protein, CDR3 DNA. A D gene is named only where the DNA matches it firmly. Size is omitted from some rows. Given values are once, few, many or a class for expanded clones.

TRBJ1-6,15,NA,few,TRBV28,CASRLGRARMSPLHF,TGTGCCAGCAGGCTAGGACGGGCCCGGATGTCACCCCTCCACTTT
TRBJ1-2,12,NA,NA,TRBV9,CASSRDKYGYTF,TGTGCCAGCAGTCGGGACAAATATGGCTACACCTTC
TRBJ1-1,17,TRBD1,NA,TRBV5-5,CASSLGQGAIRGTEAFF,TGTGCCAGCAGCCTGGGACAGGGGGCAATTCGGGGTACTGAAGCTTTCTTT
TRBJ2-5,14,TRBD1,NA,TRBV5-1,CASSGFYRGETQYF,TGCGCCAGCAGCGGATTTTACAGGGGAGAGACCCAGTACTTC
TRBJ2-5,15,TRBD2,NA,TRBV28,CASSLRGGLGETQYF,TGTGCCAGCAGTTTGCGGGGGGGCCTTGGGGAGACCCAGTACTTC
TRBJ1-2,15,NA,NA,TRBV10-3,CAIRDTNQGSYGYTF,TGTGCCATCAGGGACACCAACCAGGGGTCCTATGGCTACACCTTC
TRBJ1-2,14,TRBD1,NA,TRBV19,CASRRRQGAPGYTF,TGTGCCAGTAGGAGAAGACAGGGGGCGCCCGGCTACACCTTC
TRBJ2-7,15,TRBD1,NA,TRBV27,CASSRTGTGVYEQYF,TGTGCCAGCAGTAGGACCGGGACAGGGGTATACGAGCAGTACTTC
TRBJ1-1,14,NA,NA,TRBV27,CASSQWTMNTEAFF,TGTGCCAGCAGTCAATGGACAATGAACACTGAAGCTTTCTTT
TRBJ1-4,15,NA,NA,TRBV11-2,CASSRASGSNEKLFF,TGTGCCAGCAGCCGCGCCTCAGGTTCTAATGAAAAACTGTTTTTT
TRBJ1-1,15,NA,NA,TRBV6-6,CASSFALRGNTEAFF,TGTGCCAGCAGTTTTGCCTTGAGGGGGAACACTGAAGCTTTCTTT
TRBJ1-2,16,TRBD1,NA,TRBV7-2,CASSITGTGWNYGYTF,TGTGCCAGCAGCATCACCGGGACAGGATGGAACTATGGCTACACCTTC
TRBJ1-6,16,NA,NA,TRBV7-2,CASSLRRGGSDSPLHF,TGTGCCAGCAGCTTACGTCGTGGAGGGTCGGATTCACCCCTCCACTTT
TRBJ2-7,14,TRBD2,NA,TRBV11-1,CASSLLAGDLEQYF,TGTGCCAGCAGCTTACTAGCGGGGGACCTAGAGCAGTACTTC
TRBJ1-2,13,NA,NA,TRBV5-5,CASSLSPVQGYTF,TGTGCCAGCAGCTTGTCACCGGTTCAGGGCTACACCTTC
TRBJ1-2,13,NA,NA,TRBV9,CASLRDPNYGYTF,TGTGCCAGTCTCAGGGATCCTAACTATGGCTACACCTTC
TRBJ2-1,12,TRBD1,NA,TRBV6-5,CASSAGGYEQFF,TGTGCCAGCAGCGCAGGGGGCTATGAGCAGTTCTTC
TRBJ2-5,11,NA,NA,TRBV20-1,CSASGQETQYF,TGCAGTGCTAGCGGACAAGAGACCCAGTACTTC
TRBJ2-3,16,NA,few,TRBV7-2,CASSFLRDRRTDTQYF,TGTGCCAGCAGCTTCCTCCGGGACCGCCGCACAGATACGCAGTATTTT
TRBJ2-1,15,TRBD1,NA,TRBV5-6,CASSSIDRGRDEQFF,TGTGCCAGCAGTTCTATCGACAGGGGACGGGATGAGCAGTTCTTC
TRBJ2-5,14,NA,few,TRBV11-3,CASSLLAGSETQYF,TGTGCCAGCAGCTTATTGGCGGGCTCCGAGACCCAGTACTTC
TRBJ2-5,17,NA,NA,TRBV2,CASSEALVGLYPGTQYF,TGTGCCAGCAGTGAAGCGCTTGTAGGGCTCTACCCCGGGACCCAGTACTTC
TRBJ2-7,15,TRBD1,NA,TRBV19,CASSIQDRGSYEQYF,TGTGCCAGTAGTATTCAGGACAGGGGATCCTACGAGCAGTACTTC
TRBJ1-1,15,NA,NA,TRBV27,CASSPLLMGGTEAFF,TGTGCCAGCAGTCCCCTTTTGATGGGTGGGACTGAAGCTTTCTTT